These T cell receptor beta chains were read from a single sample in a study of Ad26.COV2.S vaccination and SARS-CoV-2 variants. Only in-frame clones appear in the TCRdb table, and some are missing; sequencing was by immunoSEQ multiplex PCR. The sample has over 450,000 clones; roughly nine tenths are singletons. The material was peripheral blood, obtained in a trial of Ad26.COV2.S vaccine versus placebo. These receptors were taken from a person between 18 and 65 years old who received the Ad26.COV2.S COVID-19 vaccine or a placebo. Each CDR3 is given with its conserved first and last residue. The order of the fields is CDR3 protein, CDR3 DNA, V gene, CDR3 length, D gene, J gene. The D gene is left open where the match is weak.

CDR3 protein: CATTYTEAFF
CDR3 DNA: TGTGCCACCACGTACACTGAAGCTTTCTTT
V gene: TRBV6-5
CDR3 length: 10
D gene: -
J gene: TRBJ1-1

CDR3 protein: CATQPGTGGYEQYF
CDR3 DNA: TGTGCCACTCAACCCGGGACAGGGGGATACGAGCAGTACTTC
V gene: TRBV10-3
CDR3 length: 14
D gene: TRBD1
J gene: TRBJ2-7

CDR3 protein: CASSEDRGTRALHF
CDR3 DNA: TGTGCCAGCAGCGAAGACAGGGGGACAAGAGCCCTCCACTTT
V gene: TRBV9
CDR3 length: 14
D gene: TRBD1
J gene: TRBJ1-6

CDR3 protein: CASRWGNTIYF
CDR3 DNA: TGTGCCAGCAGATGGGGAAACACCATATATTTT
V gene: TRBV28
CDR3 length: 11
D gene: -
J gene: TRBJ1-3

CDR3 protein: CAWSSGNTIYF
CDR3 DNA: TGTGCCTGGAGTAGTGGAAACACCATATATTTT
V gene: TRBV30
CDR3 length: 11
D gene: -
J gene: TRBJ1-3

CDR3 protein: CASTPSWEGFEGIAKNIQYF
CDR3 DNA: TGTGCCAGTACCCCGTCTTGGGAGGGGTTTGAAGGTATAGCCAAAAACATTCAGTACTTC
V gene: TRBV19
CDR3 length: 20
D gene: TRBD2
J gene: TRBJ2-4

CDR3 protein: CASSLVTASYSNQPQHF
CDR3 DNA: TGTGCCAGCAGCTTAGTGACAGCCTCTTATAGCAATCAGCCCCAGCATTTT
V gene: TRBV7-2
CDR3 length: 17
D gene: -
J gene: TRBJ1-5

CDR3 protein: CSTGRATNTEAFF
CDR3 DNA: TGCAGCACCGGGCGGGCTACGAACACTGAAGCTTTCTTT
V gene: TRBV29-1
CDR3 length: 13
D gene: -
J gene: TRBJ1-1

CDR3 protein: CASSFKGGVGYTF
CDR3 DNA: TGTGCCAGCAGCTTTAAGGGAGGCGTTGGCTACACCTTC
V gene: TRBV5-4
CDR3 length: 13
D gene: -
J gene: TRBJ1-2

CDR3 protein: CASSQVISNEQFF
CDR3 DNA: TGTGCCAGCAGCCAAGTGATATCAAATGAGCAGTTCTTC
V gene: TRBV4-2
CDR3 length: 13
D gene: -
J gene: TRBJ2-1

CDR3 protein: CAWSVPGLSTRSNYGYTF
CDR3 DNA: TGTGCCTGGAGTGTTCCTGGCTTATCCACCAGGAGTAACTATGGCTACACCTTC
V gene: TRBV30
CDR3 length: 18
D gene: -
J gene: TRBJ1-2

CDR3 protein: CASSGRGHNEQFF
CDR3 DNA: TGCGCCAGCAGCGGGCGGGGGCACAATGAGCAGTTCTTC
V gene: TRBV5-1
CDR3 length: 13
D gene: -
J gene: TRBJ2-1

CDR3 protein: CASSLPQGTDYGYTF
CDR3 DNA: TGTGCCAGCAGTTTACCACAGGGGACCGACTATGGCTACACCTTC
V gene: TRBV28
CDR3 length: 15
D gene: TRBD1
J gene: TRBJ1-2

CDR3 protein: CASSPGQGFNEQFF
CDR3 DNA: TGTGCCAGCAGCCCGGGACAGGGATTCAATGAGCAGTTCTTC
V gene: TRBV7-3
CDR3 length: 14
D gene: TRBD1
J gene: TRBJ2-1

CDR3 protein: CASSFTGQNTEAFF
CDR3 DNA: TGTGCCAGCAGCTTTACCGGACAGAACACTGAAGCTTTCTTT
V gene: TRBV5-8
CDR3 length: 14
D gene: -
J gene: TRBJ1-1

CDR3 protein: CASGIGRPNTEAFF
CDR3 DNA: TGTGCCAGTGGGATAGGACGGCCGAACACTGAAGCTTTCTTT
V gene: TRBV19
CDR3 length: 14
D gene: -
J gene: TRBJ1-1